The clone carrying this T cell receptor (beta chain) showed up many times. The antigen is unknown. The data are from a study of human T cells and chemical hapten exposure. Whole-study results and caveats: The formation of large CDR3 similarity clusters by expanded TCRs significantly exceeded that of controls.

As for time point: patch test 2, 6 weeks after DPC sensitization. Treatment defined: therapeutic diphenylcyclopropenone sensitization with weekly scalp DPC. Alopecia patients between 18 and 70 years old and suitable for DPC were used as donors. During construction of the library, unique molecular identifiers were attached to individual cDNA molecules for quantitative, reproducible TCR counting. TCRdb called the RACE reads again in MiXCR, with one record for every CDR3 protein. Found here are 95,000 or so distinct CDR3 sequences, roughly 11% of them singletons; the top ten hold roughly 3%. Germline V CDR1 and CDR2: LNHNV, YYDKDF (reference sequence). This CDR3 contains 16 residues. Trimming took 3 bases from V and 6 from J; bases not matched to a gene: 8.

The sequenced sample was whole blood, obtained in connection with sensitization to the hapten diphenylcyclopropenone (DPC). The chain couples TRBV15 to TRBJ2-2; 9 bases line up with TRBD1. The TCR sequence derives from a woman aged 40 to 50 with alopecia areata. Some clones in this sample may be carry-over from other donors' samples. The CDR3 nucleotides read TGTGCCACCAGCAGGGGACAGGGCAATGTAGCCGGGGAGCTGTTTTTT. The encoded protein is CATSRGQGNVAGELFF.